The rows below give T cell receptor beta chains drawn from one sample of a study of CXCR3-negative and CXCR3-positive naive CD8 T cells. TCRdb reprocessed the 5' RACE reads and stores each CDR3 protein as one record, lacking DNA. The sample includes tens of thousands of distinct CDR3 sequences. Sequenced material: naive CXCR3+ CD8+ T cells from blood. The receptors stem from a human donor in good health. Some clones in this sample may be carry-over from other donors' samples. Each CDR3 is given with its conserved first and last residue.

V	J	CDR3
TRBV7-9	TRBJ2-7	CASRDRDSYEQYF
TRBV5-6	TRBJ2-2	CASSAGPLGTGELFF
TRBV28	TRBJ2-3	CASSRRDLSTDTQYF
TRBV28	TRBJ1-4	CASSLPGPGRRTNEKLFF
TRBV9	TRBJ2-1	CASSVGAGYNEQFF
TRBV4-3	TRBJ2-3	CASSAGREPDTQYF
TRBV29-1	TRBJ2-7	CSGRFSYEQYF
TRBV5-1	TRBJ2-7	CASSWKLAGDNEQYF
TRBV20-1	TRBJ2-3	CSASPTPEPGTDIITDTQYF
TRBV5-6	TRBJ2-7	CASRTRMGQGVYEQYF
TRBV9	TRBJ2-7	CASSGDNLPYEQYF
TRBV29-1	TRBJ1-2	CSVSQGGYGYTF
TRBV29-1	TRBJ2-1	CSGYGSADEQFF
TRBV28	TRBJ2-7	CASSLTGGPYEQYF
TRBV6-6	TRBJ2-7	CASSYSDDVPLHYEQYF